This T cell receptor beta chain was found in a study of blood T cell repertoires in COVID-19 (dated by TCRdb to between 2020 and 2021). Turning to the overall study: Samples covering the acute and convalescent phases of COVID-19 were provided by collaborators in the United States, Italy and Spain. The material from the prospective study consisted of cDNA or gDNA derived from T cells, B-cell-depleted T cells, or PBMCs. Subjects who had been exposed to COVID-19, were actively infected with it, or had recovered from it provided the deeply sampled blood TCRbeta repertoires that made up the dataset. The repertoires were released in a freely available public database meant as a resource for research on the immune response to SARS-CoV-2. Samples were obtained from the ongoing ImmuneRACE study (first 160 participants) and from some 1,300 subjects provided by 6 global collaborators. Nearly every sample came with metadata listing a de-identified subject ID, COVID-19 status, age in years and sex. Where HLA class I and class II types were available, the types were taken from metadata supplied by the sample provider, not from assay-based typing. Overall results and qualifications from the work: How much clinical and demographic metadata was included differed by source and by participant, and the metadata was provided uncurated.

Regarding this clone: Its antigen specificity is not known. No qualities accompany the bases; no much larger clone lies one base away.

TCRbeta CDR3 regions were amplified from genomic DNA using the immunoSEQ Assay, a bias-controlled multiplex PCR. The study's own analysis went as follows. Nucleated cell counts per sample were estimated from amplification of reference gene primers within the assay. Sequence reads were collapsed and filtered to measure the absolute abundance of every unique TCRbeta CDR3 rearrangement. For each sample, productive Simpson clonality was calculated as the square root of Simpson's diversity index over productive rearrangements. Here the immuneACCESS table is served through TCRdb, limited to in-frame sequences with V and J called. Missing clones are a known gap in these copies; in checked studies unresolved V genes cover under half, and the rest lacks a known reason. V, J and clone size reflect that table, while D and trimming were determined from the DNA. This sample comprises around 210,000 clones, about 82% of them detected only once. The top ten clonotypes cover 0.9% to 0.95% of the sample.

At one collaborating source in Seattle, patients were enrolled during active infection and were followed longitudinally through the course of disease. Each collaborating institution followed its own protocols to collect whole blood in K2EDTA tubes. For TCRbeta analysis, collaborators shipped samples as frozen whole blood, isolated PBMCs, or DNA extracted from either of those sample types. The CDR3 runs 15 residues from the cysteine to the phenylalanine. Only CDR3 DNA remains: 45 bases, in frame from the first base. V lost 0 bases and J lost 1 base; the stretch between them is 9 bases long. Reading the germline V gene (reference sequence) gives CDR1 SEHNR and CDR2 FQNEAQ.

The sequenced sample was peripheral blood. The receptor was isolated from a man aged 60-69 years with COVID-19, enrolled during active disease. The chain is assembled from TRBV7-9 and TRBJ1-2; TRBD1 could be the D gene, as 5 bases match. The nucleotide sequence is given as TGTGCCAGCAGCTTAGCCGCAGGGCTTAACTATGGCTACACCTTC. Translated, this gives CASSLAAGLNYGYTF.